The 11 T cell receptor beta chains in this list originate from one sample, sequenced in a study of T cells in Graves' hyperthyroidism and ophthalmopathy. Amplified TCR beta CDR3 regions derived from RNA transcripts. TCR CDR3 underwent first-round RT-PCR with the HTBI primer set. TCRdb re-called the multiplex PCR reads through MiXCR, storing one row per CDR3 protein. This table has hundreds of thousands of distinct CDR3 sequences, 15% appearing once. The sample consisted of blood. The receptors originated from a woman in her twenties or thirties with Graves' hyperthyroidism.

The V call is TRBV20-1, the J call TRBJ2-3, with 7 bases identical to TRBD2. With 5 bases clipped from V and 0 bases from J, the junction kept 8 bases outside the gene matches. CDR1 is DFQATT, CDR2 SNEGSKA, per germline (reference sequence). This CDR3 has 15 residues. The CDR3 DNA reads TGCAGTGCTGACCGAGCAGCGGGGAGCACAGATACGCAGTATTTT. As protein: CSADRAAGSTDTQYF.

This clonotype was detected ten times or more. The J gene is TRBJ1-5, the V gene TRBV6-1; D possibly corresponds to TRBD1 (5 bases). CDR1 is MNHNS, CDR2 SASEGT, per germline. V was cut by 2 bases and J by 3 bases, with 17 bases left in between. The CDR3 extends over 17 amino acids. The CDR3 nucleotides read TGTGCCAGCAGTGAAAGAGTTCGGCAGGGCCTCAATCAGCCCCAGCATTTT. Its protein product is CASSERVRQGLNQPQHF.

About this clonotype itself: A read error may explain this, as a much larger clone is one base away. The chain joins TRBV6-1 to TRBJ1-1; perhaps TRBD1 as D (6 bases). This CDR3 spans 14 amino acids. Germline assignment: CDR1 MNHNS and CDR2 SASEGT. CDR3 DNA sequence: TGTGCCAGCAGTCCAACAGGGTTCAACACTGAAGCTTCCTTT. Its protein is CASSPTGFNTEASF.

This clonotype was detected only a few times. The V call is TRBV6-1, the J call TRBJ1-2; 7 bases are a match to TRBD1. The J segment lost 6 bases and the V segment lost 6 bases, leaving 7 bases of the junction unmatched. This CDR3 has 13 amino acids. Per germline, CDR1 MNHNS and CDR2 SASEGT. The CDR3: CASRGTEPNGYTF. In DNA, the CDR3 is TGTGCCAGCAGGGGGACAGAACCAAATGGCTACACCTTC.

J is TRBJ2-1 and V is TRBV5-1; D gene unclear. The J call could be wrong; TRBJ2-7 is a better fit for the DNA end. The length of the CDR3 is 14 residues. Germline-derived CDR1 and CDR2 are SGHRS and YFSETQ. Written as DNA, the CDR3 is TGCGCCAGCAGCTTGGGCGGCTCCTACAATGAGCAGTACTTC. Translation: CASSLGGSYNEQYF.

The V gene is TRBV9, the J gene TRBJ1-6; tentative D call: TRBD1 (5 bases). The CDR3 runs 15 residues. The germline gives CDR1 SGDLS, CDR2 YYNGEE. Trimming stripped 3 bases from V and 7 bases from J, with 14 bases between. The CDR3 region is CASSATGGGNSPLHF. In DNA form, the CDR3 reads TGTGCCAGCAGCGCGACGGGGGGGGGGAATTCACCCCTCCACTTT.

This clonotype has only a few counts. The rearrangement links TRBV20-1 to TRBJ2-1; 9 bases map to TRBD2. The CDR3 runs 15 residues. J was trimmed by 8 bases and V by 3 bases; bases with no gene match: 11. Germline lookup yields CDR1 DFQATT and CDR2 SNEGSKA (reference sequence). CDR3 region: CSARGLAGLIDEQFF. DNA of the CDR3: TGCAGTGCTAGGGGGCTAGCGGGATTAATCGATGAGCAGTTCTTC.

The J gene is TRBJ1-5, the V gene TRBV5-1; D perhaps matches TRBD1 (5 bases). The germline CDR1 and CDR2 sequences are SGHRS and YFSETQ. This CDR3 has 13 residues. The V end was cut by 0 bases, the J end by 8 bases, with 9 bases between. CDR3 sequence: CASSLGGGEPQHF. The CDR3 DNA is TGCGCCAGCAGCTTGGGGGGCGGGGAGCCCCAGCATTTT.

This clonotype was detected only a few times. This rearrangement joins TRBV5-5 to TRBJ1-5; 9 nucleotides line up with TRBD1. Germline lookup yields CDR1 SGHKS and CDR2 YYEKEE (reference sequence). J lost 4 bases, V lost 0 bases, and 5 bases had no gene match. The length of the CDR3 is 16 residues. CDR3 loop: CASSLAGQGRNQPQHF. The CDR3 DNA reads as TGTGCCAGCAGCTTGGCGGGACAGGGAAGGAATCAGCCCCAGCATTTT.

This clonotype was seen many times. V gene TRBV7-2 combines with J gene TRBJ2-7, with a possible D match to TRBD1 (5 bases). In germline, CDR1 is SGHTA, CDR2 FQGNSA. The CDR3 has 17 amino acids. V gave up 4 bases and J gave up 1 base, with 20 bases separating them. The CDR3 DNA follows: TGTGCCAGCAGCTCGAGCCTGACAGCTCTGATTTCCTACGAGCAGTACTTC. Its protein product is CASSSSLTALISYEQYF.

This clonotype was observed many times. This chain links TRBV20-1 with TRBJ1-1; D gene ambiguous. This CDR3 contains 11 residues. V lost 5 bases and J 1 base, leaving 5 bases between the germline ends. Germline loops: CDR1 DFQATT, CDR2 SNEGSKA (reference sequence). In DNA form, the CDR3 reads TGCAGTGCTGCCGCGAACACTGAAGCTTTCTTT. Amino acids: CSAAANTEAFF.